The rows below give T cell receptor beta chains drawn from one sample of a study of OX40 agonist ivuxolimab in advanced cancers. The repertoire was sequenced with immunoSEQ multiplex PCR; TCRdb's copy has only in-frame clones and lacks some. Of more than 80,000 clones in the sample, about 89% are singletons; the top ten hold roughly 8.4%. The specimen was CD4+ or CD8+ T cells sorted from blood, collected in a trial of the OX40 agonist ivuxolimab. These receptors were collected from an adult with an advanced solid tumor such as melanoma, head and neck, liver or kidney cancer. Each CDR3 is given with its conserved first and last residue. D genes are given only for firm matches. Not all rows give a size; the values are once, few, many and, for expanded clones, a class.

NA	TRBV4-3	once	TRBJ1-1	TGCGCCAGCAGCCAAGTTGAAGGGCTGACTGAAGCTTTCTTT	CASSQVEGLTEAFF
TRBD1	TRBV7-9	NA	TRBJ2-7	TGTGCCAGCAGCTCCCATAAGGTGACAGGGGAGCAGTACTTC	CASSSHKVTGEQYF
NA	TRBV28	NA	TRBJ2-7	TGTGCCAGCAGTTTCCCAAGCTCCTACGAGCAGTACTTC	CASSFPSSYEQYF
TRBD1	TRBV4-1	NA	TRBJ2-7	TGCGCCAGCAGCCAAGATAACAGGGGGTACGAGCAGTACTTC	CASSQDNRGYEQYF
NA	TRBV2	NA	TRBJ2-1	TGTGCCAGCAGTATCTCCTACAATGAGCAGTTCTTC	CASSISYNEQFF
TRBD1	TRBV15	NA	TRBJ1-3	TGTGCCACCAGCAGCGACAGGGCCACTGGAAACACCATATATTTT	CATSSDRATGNTIYF
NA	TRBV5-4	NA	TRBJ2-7	TGTGCCAGCAGCTCGAACCCAGCCCCCTACGAGCAGTACTTC	CASSSNPAPYEQYF
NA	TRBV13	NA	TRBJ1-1	TGTGCCAGCAGCTTAGGCCGGGGTACGGCTGAAGCTTTCTTT	CASSLGRGTAEAFF
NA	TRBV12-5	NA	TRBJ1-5	TGTGCTAGTGGTTTGTCTTATCAGCCCCAGCATTTT	CASGLSYQPQHF
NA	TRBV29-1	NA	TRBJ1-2	TGCAGCGTTGAAGACACAGAACTAGATGGCTACACCTTC	CSVEDTELDGYTF
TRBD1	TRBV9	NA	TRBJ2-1	TGTGCCAGCAGCATACGTGGGACAGGTCATTATGAGCAGTTCTTC	CASSIRGTGHYEQFF
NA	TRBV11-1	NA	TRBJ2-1	TGTGCCAGCAGTTGGGGGAATGGTTTAGGGGCCTTTGAGCAGTTCTTC	CASSWGNGLGAFEQFF
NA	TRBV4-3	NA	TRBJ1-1	TGCGCCAGCAGCTACGGGAAAATGAACACTGAAGCTTTCTTT	CASSYGKMNTEAFF
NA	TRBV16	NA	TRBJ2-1	TGTGCCAGCAGCCAATCGACCAATGAGCAGTTCTTC	CASSQSTNEQFF
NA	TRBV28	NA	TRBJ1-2	TGTGCCAGCAGCCCAAAAGGGGCTGCCCCCAACTATGGCTACACCTTC	CASSPKGAAPNYGYTF
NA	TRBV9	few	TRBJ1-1	TGTGCCAGCGGGACATCGAACACTGAAGCTTTCTTT	CASGTSNTEAFF
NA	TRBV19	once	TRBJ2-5	TGTGCCAGTAGTACCCTATCAGGGTCCGGGACCCAGTACTTC	CASSTLSGSGTQYF
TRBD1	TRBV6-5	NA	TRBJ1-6	TGTGCCAGCAGTTACTCGGGACAGGGCGGCTCACCCCTCCACTTT	CASSYSGQGGSPLHF
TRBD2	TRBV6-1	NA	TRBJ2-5	TGTGCCAGCAGTGCTTCTCACCCCTTACTAGCGGGGGGTCAAGAGACCCAGTACTTC	CASSASHPLLAGGQETQYF
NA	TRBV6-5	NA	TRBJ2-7	TGTGCCAGCAGTTACTCGCACGGGACTGCCATCTACGAGCAGTACTTC	CASSYSHGTAIYEQYF
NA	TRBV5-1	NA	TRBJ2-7	TGCGCCAGCAGCTTGGCCCCGGGGACCTACGAGCAGTACTTC	CASSLAPGTYEQYF
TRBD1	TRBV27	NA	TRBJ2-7	TGTGCCAGCAGTACGCGGACAGGGAATTACGAGCAGTACTTC	CASSTRTGNYEQYF
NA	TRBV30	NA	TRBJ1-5	TGTGCCTTAAACAGCGAGAGCAATCAGCCCCAGCATTTT	CALNSESNQPQHF
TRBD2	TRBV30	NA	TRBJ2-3	TGTGCCTCCTCCGGGACTACTCGTGATACGCAGTATTTT	CASSGTTRDTQYF
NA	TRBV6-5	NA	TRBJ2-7	TGTGCCAGCAGTTACTCCCACGGCCGACTCAACTACGAGCAGTACTTC	CASSYSHGRLNYEQYF
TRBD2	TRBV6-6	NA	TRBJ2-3	TGTGCCAGCGGGGAGTGGACGGGACTAGCCCCAGATACGCAGTATTTT	CASGEWTGLAPDTQYF
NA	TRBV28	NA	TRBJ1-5	TGTGCCAGCAGACCACCATGGGCAGATAGCAATCAGCCCCAGCATTTT	CASRPPWADSNQPQHF
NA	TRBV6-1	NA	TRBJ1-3	TGTGCCAGCAGTAAAAGACTGGACTCTGGAAACACCATATATTTT	CASSKRLDSGNTIYF